This TCR beta chain comes out of a study of blood T cell repertoires in COVID-19 (dated by TCRdb to 2018 to 2021). Background on the whole study: Samples from collaborators originated in the United States, Italy and Spain and spanned both the acute and convalescent phases of COVID-19. The prospective study material was composed of cDNA or gDNA derived from T cells, B-cell-depleted T cells, or PBMCs. Deeply sampled blood TCRbeta repertoires from subjects exposed to, actively infected with, or recovered from COVID-19 were included in the dataset. A freely available public database, intended as a resource for researchers studying the immune response to SARS-CoV-2, is where the repertoires were released. The samples were drawn from two sources: the first 160 participants of the ongoing ImmuneRACE study, and 1,200 or so subjects contributed by 6 global collaborators. The sample metadata nearly always contained a de-identified subject ID, COVID-19 status, age in years and sex. Where HLA class I and class II types were available, the types were taken from metadata supplied by the sample provider, not from assay-based typing. General study outcomes and caveats: The quantity of clinical and demographic metadata differed by source and by participant and was supplied without curation.

TCRbeta CDR3 regions were amplified from genomic DNA using the immunoSEQ Assay, a bias-controlled multiplex PCR. The source study handled its data this way. Within the assay, amplification of reference gene primers was used to estimate how many nucleated cells each sample contained. To quantify the absolute abundance of each unique TCRbeta CDR3 rearrangement, sequence reads were collapsed and filtered. For each sample, productive Simpson clonality was calculated as the square root of Simpson's diversity index over productive rearrangements. This is the immuneACCESS table as TCRdb keeps it, with only in-frame sequences that have V and J called. A part of the clones is gone; compared with another copy, unresolved V genes explain less than half, and the rest is unexplained. D and trimming were read from the DNA, whereas the V and J calls and clone size are those reported in that table. The sample table contains approximately 250,000 clones; only one count was recorded for roughly 84% of them. The ten most abundant clones make up about 9.1% of the sample.

V ends up 2 bases short and J 5 bases short, with an unmatched junction base count of 2. CDR1 and CDR2 (KGHSY, FQNENV) derive from the germline V gene. Counted from cysteine to phenylalanine, this CDR3 has 13 amino acids. Only CDR3 DNA is held: 39 bases, read in frame from base 1. Comments on this clone: What antigen it recognizes has not been identified. No base qualities exist here, and no much larger clone lies one base off it.

Collaborating institutions collected whole blood in K2EDTA tubes following their own protocols. For TCRbeta analysis, collaborators shipped samples in one of three forms: frozen whole blood, isolated PBMCs, or DNA extracted from either of those sample types. The V and J genes are TRBV16 and TRBJ1-1; 7 bases in between match TRBD1. Sequenced: peripheral blood. This receptor was identified in a human donor in a cohort sampled during active COVID-19. The CDR3 here reads CASSQQGGTEAFF. The base sequence is TGTGCCAGCAGCCAACAGGGGGGAACTGAAGCTTTCTTT.